One and the same sample provided the 5 T cell receptor beta chains below, sequenced in a study of shared clonotypes between healthy human individuals (dated by TCRdb to the early 2020s). Libraries were prepared through the immunoSEQ multiplex PCR assay. Entries here come from immuneACCESS through TCRdb and include only in-frame sequences with V and J called. Some clones fail to appear in such tables; in the studies checked, an unresolved V gene covers under half of the shortfall, and the cause of the remainder is unknown. This sample lists about 2.3 million clones; under 95% were detected once. The ten biggest clones cover approximately 0.39% of the sample. Sequences were obtained from naive CD4+ T cells from PBMCs. Taken with the paper, the label for cell subset or site translates to: CD45RA+ positively selected. Receptors originate from a man aged 18-30 years in good health. Some clones in this sample may be carry-over from other donors' samples.

As for this clone: The sample has other DNA sequences that encode this CDR3 too. The V and J genes are TRBV11-3 and TRBJ2-1, with TRBD2 identical over 11 bases. Losses at the gene ends were 5 bases for V and 2 bases for J; bases not matched to a gene: 5. The CDR3 totals 16 residues. CDR1 is SGHNT, CDR2 YENEEA, per germline. This chain's CDR3 is CASSPRTSGPYNEQFF. Here the CDR3 DNA reads TGTGCCAGCAGCCCCAGGACTAGCGGGCCCTACAATGAGCAGTTCTTC.

Details on this clone: This specimen includes other DNA sequences encoding the same CDR3. This chain joins TRBV19 and TRBJ2-1; 9 nucleotides align to TRBD2. The V segment lost 5 bases and the J segment 0 bases; nucleotides outside the gene matches: 5. The CDR3 contains 16 residues. Germline assignment: CDR1 LNHDA and CDR2 SQIVND (reference sequence). CDR3 loop: CASSVTSGSSYNEQFF. The DNA of the CDR3 is TGTGCCAGTAGTGTGACTAGCGGCAGCTCCTACAATGAGCAGTTCTTC.

The gene calls are TRBV10-3 and TRBJ1-6; tentative D call: TRBD1 (6 bases). The CDR3 spans 14 residues. Trimming cost V 3 bases and J 9 bases, with 12 bases left between them. CDR1 is ENHRY, CDR2 SYGVKD, per germline. CDR3 bases: TGTGCCATCAGTGATGGGACAACGCGTTCACCCCTCCACTTT. This gives the protein CAISDGTTRSPLHF.

The CDR3 bases are TGCGCCAGCAGCCTGTCCACCACTAGCGGGAGCTCATCTGGGGCCAACGTCCTGACTTTC. This sequence encodes CASSLSTTSGSSSGANVLTF. The chain carries TRBV4-3 and TRBJ2-6; 11 bases map to TRBD2. The CDR3 totals 20 residues. Losses at the gene ends were 4 bases for V and 1 base for J; bases not matched to a gene: 12. Germline CDR1 LGHNA, CDR2 YSLEER.

The chain recombines TRBV6-6 with TRBJ1-5; D is unclear. The ends were cut back, 5 bases at V and 0 bases at J, with 11 bases in the middle. CDR1 MNHNY and CDR2 SVGAGI come from the germline V gene (reference sequence). This CDR3 region has 15 residues. CDR3 DNA: TGTGCCAGCAGTCGCCGACCCCTTAGCAATCAGCCCCAGCATTTT. It specifies CASSRRPLSNQPQHF.